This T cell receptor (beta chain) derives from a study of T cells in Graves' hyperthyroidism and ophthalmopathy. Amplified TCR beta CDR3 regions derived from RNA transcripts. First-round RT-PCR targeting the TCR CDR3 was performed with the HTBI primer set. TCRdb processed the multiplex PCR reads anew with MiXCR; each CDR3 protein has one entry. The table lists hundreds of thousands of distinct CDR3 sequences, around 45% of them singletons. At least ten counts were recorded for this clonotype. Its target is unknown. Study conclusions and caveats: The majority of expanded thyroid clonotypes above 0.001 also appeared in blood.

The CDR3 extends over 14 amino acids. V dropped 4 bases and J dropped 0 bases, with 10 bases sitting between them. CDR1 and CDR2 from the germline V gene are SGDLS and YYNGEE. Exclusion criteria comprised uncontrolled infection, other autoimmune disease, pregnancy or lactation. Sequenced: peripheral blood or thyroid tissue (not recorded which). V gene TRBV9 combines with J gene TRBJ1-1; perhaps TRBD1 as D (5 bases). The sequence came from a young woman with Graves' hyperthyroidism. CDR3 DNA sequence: TGTGCCAGCAGCAGGGGAGTCATGAACACTGAAGCTTTCTTT. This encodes CASSRGVMNTEAFF. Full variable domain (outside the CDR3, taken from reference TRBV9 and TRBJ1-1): DSGVTQTPKHLITATGQRVTLRCSPRSGDLSVYWYQQSLDQGLQFLIQYYNGEERAKGNILERFSAQQFPDLHSELNLSSLELGDSALYFCASSRGVMNTEAFFGQGTRLTVV.